The 17 T cell receptor beta chains in this list originate from one sample, sequenced in a study of vaccination effects on CD4 cells after COVID-19. The antigens for these receptors are not known. Sequencing in the ViraFEST assay came after antigen-specific CD4+ T cells had been expanded with viral peptide pools, which were used to stimulate PBMC. Researchers isolated CD4+ T cells once ten to eleven days of culture had elapsed. Produced via immunoSEQ multiplex PCR; TCRdb's table is partial and in-frame only. The sample lists tens of thousands of clones, approximately 74% occurring once. The specimen comprised CD4+ T cells from PBMCs cultured with HCoV-229E spike peptides, sampled before COVID-19 vaccination. These receptors came from a human donor who received a COVID-19 vaccine.

The DNA of the CDR3 is TGCGCCAGCAGTCAATCGGATTTGGACACCGGGGAGCTGTTTTTT. It specifies CASSQSDLDTGELFF. The chain is built from TRBV23-1 and TRBJ2-2; D not certain. TRBV23-1 falls under the ORF class, with uncertain function. Trimming pared 0 bases from V and 3 bases from J, leaving 8 bases between. The CDR3 has 15 amino acids.

On this clone itself: The sample contains more than one DNA sequence encoding this CDR3. This sequence joins TRBV5-1 and TRBJ2-1; a possible D gene is TRBD1 (6 bases). CDR1 and CDR2 from the germline V gene are SGHRS and YFSETQ. The germline V and J ends were trimmed by 0 bases and 7 bases, with 8 bases remaining between them. This CDR3 region has 13 residues. The CDR3 loop reads CASSLEGGNEQFF. The CDR3 region has the DNA TGCGCCAGCAGCTTGGAAGGGGGTAATGAGCAGTTCTTC.

This chain connects TRBV9 to TRBJ2-6; D gene uncertain. Germline values: CDR1 SGDLS, CDR2 YYNGEE. The CDR3 runs 14 residues. Trimming cost V 1 base and J 4 bases, with 6 bases left between them. The CDR3 region has the DNA TGTGCCAGCAGCGTATCGGCGGGGGCCAACGTCCTGACTTTC. Translating gives CASSVSAGANVLTF.

The CDR3 coding sequence is TGTGCCAGCAGTCGGGACAGGGGTGAGACCCAGTACTTC. It encodes CASSRDRGETQYF. V gene TRBV6-5 combines with J gene TRBJ2-5; 10 bases line up with TRBD1. The CDR3 totals 13 residues. From germline, CDR1 is MNHEY and CDR2 SVGAGI. With 5 bases clipped from V and 5 bases from J, the junction kept 2 bases outside the gene matches.

The CDR3 sequence: CASSYDRSGNTIYF. DNA for the CDR3: TGTGCCAGCAGTTATGATCGCTCTGGAAACACCATATATTTT. The chain combines TRBV6-5 with TRBJ1-3; D is uncertain. Between the trimmed V and J ends, which lost 3 bases and 0 bases, there was a span of 6 bases. CDR3 length: 14 amino acids. Germline CDR1 and CDR2: MNHEY and SVGAGI.

V and J are TRBV5-1 and TRBJ2-5; a weak D match, TRBD1 (5 bases). Per germline, CDR1 SGHRS and CDR2 YFSETQ. V lost 4 bases, J lost 1 base, and 11 bases lay in between. The CDR3 runs to 14 residues. The CDR3 DNA is TGCGCCAGCAGCGTTCCAGGGTCCCAAGAGACCCAGTACTTC. It yields the protein CASSVPGSQETQYF.

The chain uses TRBV4-1 and TRBJ2-6; D remains ambiguous. V was trimmed by 0 bases and J by 3 bases, leaving 6 bases between them. From germline, CDR1 is MGHRA and CDR2 YSYEKL. The CDR3 is made up of 15 amino acids. The CDR3 loop reads CASSQDIIGANVLTF. CDR3 nucleotides: TGCGCCAGCAGCCAAGATATAATTGGGGCCAACGTCCTGACTTTC.

The V and J genes are TRBV18 and TRBJ2-1, with D perhaps matching TRBD1 (5 bases). There are 14 residues in the CDR3. Germline V gives CDR1 KGHSH, CDR2 LQKENI. V shed 3 bases and J shed 7 bases, with 13 bases lying between them. The CDR3 protein is CASSPGHVGNEQFF. The DNA for the CDR3 is TGTGCCAGCTCACCGGGGCATGTGGGGAATGAGCAGTTCTTC.

This chain connects TRBV25-1 to TRBJ1-2; TRBD1 agrees at 7 bases. Germline lookup yields CDR1 MGHDK and CDR2 SYGVNS. The CDR3 extends over 15 amino acids. With V trimmed by 3 bases and J by 2 bases, 6 bases remained unmatched. Here the CDR3 DNA reads TGTGCCAGCAGTGACCTTGGGACAGAGAACTATGGCTACACCTTC. Protein: CASSDLGTENYGYTF.

This chain links TRBV9 with TRBJ1-1, with TRBD1 as a possible D gene (5 bases). Germline CDR1 is SGDLS and CDR2 is YYNGEE. The CDR3 covers 14 residues. V was trimmed by 2 bases and J by 0 bases, leaving 8 bases between them. CDR3 nucleotide sequence: TGTGCCAGCAGCGTGGCAGGGTTGAACACTGAAGCTTTCTTT. Translated: CASSVAGLNTEAFF.

V and J are TRBV10-2 and TRBJ1-1; possible D gene TRBD1, 6 bases. Germline values: CDR1 WSHSY, CDR2 SAAADI. The CDR3 sequence is 16 residues long. V dropped 7 bases and J dropped 1 base, with 19 bases sitting between them. Written as DNA, the CDR3 is TGCGCCAGCACCGGTGGGGGGGGCAGGGGGAACACTGAAGCTTTCTTT. Translated: CASTGGGGRGNTEAFF.

This chain connects TRBV7-2 to TRBJ1-6, with D uncertain. CDR3 length: 13 residues. The germline gives CDR1 SGHTA, CDR2 FQGNSA. Trimming shortened V by 2 bases and J by 9 bases, and 8 bases separated the two germline ends. CDR3 nucleotide sequence: TGTGCCAGCAGCTTAACCCTTTCTTCACCCCTCCACTTT. Encoded protein: CASSLTLSSPLHF.

This clone showed up just a few times. The rearrangement links TRBV7-2 to TRBJ1-1; the match to TRBD1 covers 10 bases. Germline V gives CDR1 SGHTA, CDR2 FQGNSA. V gave up 2 bases and J gave up 5 bases; unmatched junction bases: 5. CDR3 length: 15 residues. The CDR3 protein is CASSLTGQGKTEAFF. As DNA, the CDR3 is TGTGCCAGCAGCTTAACGGGACAGGGGAAAACTGAAGCTTTCTTT.

The J gene is TRBJ2-3, the V gene TRBV11-2; D is perhaps TRBD1 (6 bases). This CDR3 region has 14 residues. Trimming left V 6 bases short and J 2 bases short, with 12 bases between. Per germline, CDR1 SGHAT and CDR2 FQNNGV. The CDR3 DNA follows: TGTGCCAGCAGGACAGGATATAACACAGATACGCAGTATTTT. This gives the protein CASRTGYNTDTQYF. Using reference TRBV11-2 and TRBJ2-3 for the parts outside the CDR3, the full variable domain is EAGVAQSPRYKIIEKRQSVAFWCNPISGHATLYWYQQILGQGPKLLIQFQNNGVVDDSQLPKDRFSAERLKGVDSTLKIQPAKLEDSAVYLCASRTGYNTDTQYFGPGTRLTVL.

The V and J genes are TRBV5-1 and TRBJ1-1; D not certain. The V gene's germline CDR1 is SGHRS and CDR2 YFSETQ. The CDR3 has 14 amino acids. The V and J ends lost 4 bases and 1 base respectively, with 11 bases between them. DNA of the CDR3: TGCGCCAGCAGCACCGGGTCTCCGAACACTGAAGCTTTCTTT. This sequence encodes CASSTGSPNTEAFF.

This sequence joins TRBV3-1 (or the pseudogene TRBV3-2) and TRBJ2-3; D remains unclear. The germline gives CDR1 LGHDT, CDR2 YNNKEL (reference sequence). The CDR3 runs 15 residues. Trimming left V 4 bases short and J 2 bases short, with 13 bases between. The CDR3 spells CASSLVGIATDTQYF. DNA of the CDR3: TGTGCCAGCAGCCTCGTAGGGATTGCCACAGATACGCAGTATTTT.

The J gene is TRBJ2-1, the V gene TRBV6-2 or TRBV6-3, with D possibly being TRBD2 (5 bases). V was clipped by 6 bases and J by 0 bases, with 6 bases between them. The CDR3 has 13 residues. Germline V gives CDR1 MNHEY, CDR2 SVGEGT. The DNA for the CDR3 is TGTGCCAGCAGCCGGGACTCCTACAATGAGCAGTTCTTC. This sequence encodes CASSRDSYNEQFF.